This TCR beta chain was identified during a study of human T cells and chemical hapten exposure (dated by TCRdb to the early 2020s). Regarding the complete study: For sensitization, 2% DPC in acetone was applied to a roughly 2 cm by roughly 2 cm area of upper inner arm skin. Patients additionally received weekly therapeutic DPC doses to the scalp throughout the approximately 24-week study period. Patch testing was done on the upper back using Finn chambers containing 0.01% DPC, and results were scored after 6 days according to International Contact Dermatitis Research Group standards. The mostly female patient cohort included alopecia areata with under or over 50% scalp involvement, alopecia totalis and alopecia universalis. Libraries were combined into a pool for sequencing, and differences in TCR yield between samples came mainly from small differences in library volumes within the pool. Peripheral blood TCR repertoire changes were tracked in vivo in alopecia patients during primary and secondary sensitization to the hapten diphenylcyclopropenone (DPC). Patient blood was sampled pre-sensitization (week 0) and at 2, 6 and about 24 weeks after DPC sensitization. For TCR sequencing, blood came from 25 to 35 alopecia patients at anywhere from one to four time points (pre-sensitization, 2, 6 and 24 weeks). Results and caveats for the whole study, not just this receptor: The number of TCRs above 1 in 1000 frequency did not change with DPC sensitization; there was no evidence of global repertoire structure alterations. Because all patients had alopecia, a presumed autoimmune disease, the immune response of the patients might differ from that of healthy individuals. The number of PT1 expanded TCRs positively correlated with patch test score, significant at thresholds 8, 16 and 32 but not 4. Repeated subsampling changed both the strength of the expansion versus patch-test correlation and the threshold at which that correlation became significant. Compared with pre-sensitization or healthy control sets, expanded TCRs formed significantly more large CDR3 similarity clusters, which is consistent with antigen-driven responses.

The sample's time point label, in plain terms: patch test 3, about 24 weeks after DPC sensitization. What this sample's treatment or condition label stands for: therapeutic diphenylcyclopropenone sensitization with weekly scalp DPC. At every patch-test visit, the blood draw took place before the patch test was put on. Patients were eligible if aged 18 to 70, diagnosed with alopecia and judged suitable for DPC therapy, and pregnant patients were excluded. Total RNA was isolated from unfractionated whole blood collected in Tempus Blood RNA tubes. The method behind the library was RACE. The reads were generated on a NextSeq 500. During library preparation, unique molecular identifiers were attached to individual cDNA molecules so that TCRs could be counted in a quantitative, reproducible way. Each blood RNA sample was used to sequence both TCR alpha and TCR beta chains. As for how the authors treated the data: The median number of TCRs per sample was some 100,000, ranging from about 20,000 to 750,000. V, J and CDR3 annotation of the TCR reads was carried out using the Decombinator software suite. For the PS versus PT1 abundance plots, all samples were subsampled to the same number of TCRs (28,000). TCRs were defined as expanded if absent before sensitization and observed at least eight times at the 2-week time point. The public reads were quality trimmed at Q25 with fastp and then assembled into clones with MiXCR by TCRdb, keeping productive beta chains. Rows are combined by CDR3 protein, so each entry shows the most common genes and DNA. Here the V and J calls rest on TCRdb's processing, not on the authors' analysis. This sample holds 95,000 to 150,000 distinct CDR3 sequences; around 10% were observed only once. The top ten clonotypes cover 2% to 2.5% of the sample.

This clonotype was detected only a few times. Its antigen specificity is not known. The input lacks base qualities; no much larger clone sits a single base away. From the germline V gene, CDR1 is MDHEN and CDR2 is SYDVKM. V is pared back by 7 bases and J by 11 bases, with 3 bases lying between the germline termini. The CDR3 sequence holds 9 residues, the cysteine and phenylalanine included. The sequence is cut down to CDR3 DNA, 27 bases in frame from base 1. The material sequenced was whole blood, taken in connection with sensitization to the hapten diphenylcyclopropenone (DPC). Here the chain combines TRBV28 and TRBJ1-6; no confident D gene assignment can be made. This receptor was taken from a woman in her fifties or sixties with alopecia areata. Some clones in this sample may be carry-over from other donors' samples. The CDR3 reads as follows: CASMPPLHF. The sequenced DNA: TGTGCCAGCATGCCACCCCTCCACTTT.